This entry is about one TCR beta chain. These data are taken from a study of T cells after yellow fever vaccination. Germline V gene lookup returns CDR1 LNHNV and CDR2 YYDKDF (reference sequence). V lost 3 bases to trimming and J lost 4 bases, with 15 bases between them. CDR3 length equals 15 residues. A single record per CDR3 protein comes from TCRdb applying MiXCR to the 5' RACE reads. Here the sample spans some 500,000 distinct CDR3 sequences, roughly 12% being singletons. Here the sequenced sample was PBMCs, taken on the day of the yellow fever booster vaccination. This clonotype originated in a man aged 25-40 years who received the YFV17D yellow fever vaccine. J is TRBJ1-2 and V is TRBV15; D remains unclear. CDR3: CATSSELQLLYGYTF. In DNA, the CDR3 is TGTGCCACCAGCAGCGAGTTACAGCTACTCTATGGCTACACCTTC.